Presented here are 28 T cell receptor beta chains from one specimen sequenced in a study of blood T cell repertoires in COVID-19. Profiling relied on immunoSEQ multiplex PCR, and the TCRdb table lists in-frame clones only, not all of them. The sample shows some 330,000 clones, around 83% of them seen only once. The sample comprised PBMCs or T cells enriched from blood (not recorded which). The receptors originated from a woman aged 50 to 60 who had recovered from COVID-19.

The CDR3 nucleotides are TGTGCCAGCAGCCCTACTTCGGGGGGCGGAATTCAGTACTTC. This gives the protein CASSPTSGGGIQYF. The chain links TRBV7-2 to TRBJ2-4, with D maybe TRBD2 (7 bases). CDR3 size: 14 residues. The germline V gene has CDR1 SGHTA and CDR2 FQGNSA. Trimming cost V 5 bases and J 10 bases, with 18 bases left between them.

This clone showed up just once. As DNA, the CDR3 is TGCGCCAGCAGCCCCCAAACCCTCAGGGTCCGAAACAATGAGCAGTTCTTC. The encoded protein is CASSPQTLRVRNNEQFF. J is TRBJ2-1 and V is TRBV4-1; tentatively, D is TRBD1 (5 bases). Looked up from germline, CDR1 is MGHRA and CDR2 is YSYEKL. This CDR3 has 17 amino acids. V dropped 4 bases and J dropped 5 bases, with 21 bases sitting between them.

V usage is TRBV2 and J usage is TRBJ2-3, with 13 bases lining up with TRBD2. The CDR3 runs 17 residues. With V trimmed by 4 bases and J by 1 base, 5 bases remained unmatched. Germline CDR1 and CDR2: SNHLY and FYNNEI. The CDR3 DNA reads TGTGCCAGCAGTGGTACCGGACTAGCGGGGGGCACAGATACGCAGTATTTT. This sequence encodes CASSGTGLAGGTDTQYF.

The chain carries TRBV6-2 or TRBV6-3 and TRBJ1-1; D may be TRBD1 (5 bases). V was trimmed by 6 bases and J by 3 bases, leaving 8 bases between them. The germline V gene encodes CDR1 MNHEY and CDR2 SVGEGT. This CDR3 comprises 12 residues. The DNA of the CDR3 is TGTGCCAGCAGCTCAGGGTACACTGAAGCTTTCTTT. Translation: CASSSGYTEAFF.

The rearrangement links TRBV9 to TRBJ2-5; 8 bases are a match to TRBD1. The CDR3 is made up of 16 amino acids. Losses at the gene ends were 4 bases for V and 1 base for J; bases not matched to a gene: 9. From germline, CDR1 is SGDLS and CDR2 YYNGEE. CDR3 bases: TGTGCCAGCAGCCCCCGGGACAGGAGACTCCAAGAGACCCAGTACTTC. It codes for CASSPRDRRLQETQYF.

The chain has TRBV6-2 or TRBV6-3 and TRBJ2-1, with TRBD2 identical over 10 bases. After removal of 4 bases from V and 2 bases from J, the junction contained 8 bases not matched to a gene. CDR1 is MNHEY, CDR2 SVGEGT, per germline. The CDR3 sequence is 17 residues long. The CDR3 sequence: CASSSLERGGPYNEQFF. CDR3 bases: TGTGCCAGCAGTTCCCTTGAGCGGGGGGGCCCCTACAATGAGCAGTTCTTC.

V gene TRBV5-1 combines with J gene TRBJ2-1, with D unresolved. The germline gives CDR1 SGHRS, CDR2 YFSETQ. CDR3 length: 14 residues. V lost 3 bases to trimming and J lost 1 base, with 8 bases between them. CDR3 bases: TGCGCCAGCAGCTCCCAGGAATCCTACAATGAGCAGTTCTTC. This translates into CASSSQESYNEQFF.

This clone was counted a few times. This rearrangement joins TRBV7-2 to TRBJ1-2; no definite D call. This CDR3 comprises 14 residues. Trimming pared 1 base from V and 7 bases from J, leaving 13 bases between. Germline values: CDR1 SGHTA, CDR2 FQGNSA. In nucleotides, the CDR3 is TGTGCCAGCAGCTTAGGGACTGTACGTATTGGCTACACCTTC. Its protein is CASSLGTVRIGYTF.

The chain couples TRBV11-3 to TRBJ1-1; D perhaps matches TRBD1 (6 bases). The V end lost 3 bases, the J end lost 6 bases, and 11 bases lay between the germline ends. Per germline, CDR1 SGHNT and CDR2 YENEEA. CDR3 length equals 13 residues. The CDR3, as DNA: TGTGCCAGCAGCTTCGAGGGGGTGGCTGAAGCTTTCTTT. Its protein is CASSFEGVAEAFF.

The V gene is TRBV5-4, the J gene TRBJ2-5; D perhaps matches TRBD2 (6 bases). Trimming left V 6 bases short and J 2 bases short, with 17 bases between. CDR1 is SGHNT, CDR2 YYREEE, per germline (reference sequence). The CDR3 is made up of 15 amino acids. CDR3 nucleotide sequence: TGTGCCAGCAACCCTATAGGTAGCGGACAAGAGACCCAGTACTTC. Amino acid sequence: CASNPIGSGQETQYF.

The chain carries TRBV27 and TRBJ1-1, with D uncertain. CDR3 length equals 14 residues. V shed 2 bases and J shed 0 bases, with 7 bases lying between them. Germline values: CDR1 MNHEY, CDR2 SMNVEV (reference sequence). The CDR3 bases are TGTGCCAGCAGTTTAGTATACTTGAACACTGAAGCTTTCTTT. Its translation: CASSLVYLNTEAFF.

The rearrangement joins TRBV19 to TRBJ1-5; D unresolved. The germline CDR1 and CDR2 sequences are LNHDA and SQIVND (reference sequence). The CDR3 spans 12 residues. V lost 4 bases and J 9 bases, leaving 10 bases between the germline ends. The CDR3 bases are TGTGCCAGTAGTACCCTCAGTGGGCCCCAGCATTTT. Its translation is CASSTLSGPQHF.

The chain recombines TRBV3-1 (or the pseudogene TRBV3-2) with TRBJ2-7, with D possibly TRBD2 on 5 matching bases. CDR1 is LGHDT and CDR2 is YNNKEL in the germline V gene (reference sequence). The V end lost 4 bases, the J end lost 3 bases, and 10 bases lay between the germline ends. CDR3 size: 13 residues. The DNA for the CDR3 is TGTGCCAGCAGCCGCTCCGACTACTACGAGCAGTACTTC. Its translation: CASSRSDYYEQYF.

A remark on this clone: At one of its ends the junction is not consistent with the germline gene, which may arise from a read error. V is TRBV3-1 (or the pseudogene TRBV3-2) and J is TRBJ1-2; 9 bases agree with TRBD1. CDR1 and CDR2 from the germline V gene are LGHDT and YNNKEL (reference sequence). CDR3 length: 13 amino acids. The CDR3 reads CASSQDLGTGRSF. For the CDR3, the DNA is TGTGCCAGCAGCCAAGATCTGGGGACAGGGCGGTCCTTC.

This clone was seen only once. The rearrangement links TRBV5-4 to TRBJ2-3; D is unclear. The ends were cut back, 4 bases at V and 0 bases at J, with 3 bases in the middle. Per germline, CDR1 SGHNT and CDR2 YYREEE (reference sequence). There are 12 residues in the CDR3. The CDR3, as DNA: TGTGCCAGCAGCCGGAGCACAGATACGCAGTATTTT. The encoded protein is CASSRSTDTQYF.

This clone showed up just once. The rearrangement uses TRBV11-2 and TRBJ1-2; 9 bases match TRBD1. Unmatched junction bases numbered 4, after V lost 5 bases and J lost 3 bases. The CDR3 is made up of 14 amino acids. Germline assignment: CDR1 SGHAT and CDR2 FQNNGV. Written as DNA, the CDR3 is TGTGCCAGCAGCCCGGGACAGGGATACTATGGCTACACCTTC. This gives the protein CASSPGQGYYGYTF.

J is TRBJ1-2 and V is TRBV6-1; TRBD1 aligns across 8 bases. V was pared by 0 bases and J by 8 bases, with 5 bases of the junction left unmatched. The CDR3 is made up of 14 amino acids. CDR1 and CDR2 (germline): MNHNS, SASEGT. The chain's CDR3 is CASSEARTGRGYTF. Written as DNA, the CDR3 is TGTGCCAGCAGTGAAGCGCGGACAGGGAGAGGCTACACCTTC.

This clone has only a few counts. The V call is TRBV6-5, the J call TRBJ1-5; TRBD1 agrees at 9 bases. Trimming at V came to 8 bases and at J to 5 bases, leaving 4 bases not matched to a gene. The germline V gene encodes CDR1 MNHEY and CDR2 SVGAGI. CDR3 length: 13 amino acids. CDR3 nucleotide sequence: TGTGCCAGCGCACAGGGGGCATATCAGCCCCAGCATTTT. Its protein is CASAQGAYQPQHF.

This clone showed up just once. Here the CDR3 reads CASSYTGMNTEAFF. CDR3 sequence (DNA): TGTGCCAGCAGCTACACAGGGATGAACACTGAAGCTTTCTTT. The chain couples TRBV28 to TRBJ1-1; a weak D match, TRBD1 (6 bases). The V end was cut by 6 bases, the J end by 0 bases, with 11 bases between. Germline V gene data show CDR1 as MDHEN and CDR2 as SYDVKM. This CDR3 spans 14 amino acids.

This chain connects TRBV27 to TRBJ2-3, with TRBD1 matching 8 bases. The CDR3 totals 14 residues. The junction had 9 bases not matched to a gene; V was cut back by 8 bases and J by 5 bases. Germline-derived CDR1 and CDR2 are MNHEY and SMNVEV (reference sequence). The CDR3 nucleotides are TGTGCCAGCGGACGGACAGGGCTGGTAGATACGCAGTATTTT. This codes for CASGRTGLVDTQYF.

The chain recombines TRBV5-1 with TRBJ2-7, with D possibly being TRBD1 (6 bases). The V gene's germline CDR1 is SGHRS and CDR2 YFSETQ. This CDR3 contains 15 residues. With 6 bases removed from V and 0 bases from J, the gap between germline ends came to 16 bases. In DNA, the CDR3 is TGCGCCAGCACCAAGGGGGAAGGGGGCTCCTACGAGCAGTACTTC. Residues: CASTKGEGGSYEQYF.

The rearrangement links TRBV18 to TRBJ2-7; 8 nucleotides line up with TRBD1. The CDR3 sequence is 13 residues long. Trimming removed 5 bases from V and 6 bases from J; junction bases left unmatched: 6. Germline V CDR1 and CDR2: KGHSH, LQKENI. The CDR3 protein is CASSAQTGVEQYF. The CDR3 DNA follows: TGTGCCAGCTCAGCGCAGACAGGGGTCGAGCAGTACTTC. Supplemented by reference TRBV18 and TRBJ2-7, the full variable domain reads NAGVMQNPRHLVRRRGQEARLRCSPMKGHSHVYWYRQLPEEGLKFMVYLQKENIIDESGMPKERFSAEFPKEGPSILRIQQVVRGDSAAYFCASSAQTGVEQYFGPGTRLTVT.

V gene TRBV10-2 combines with J gene TRBJ1-1; TRBD1 might be the D (5 bases). V lost 1 base and J 4 bases, leaving 7 bases between the germline ends. CDR3 length: 13 residues. Germline V gene lookup returns CDR1 WSHSY and CDR2 SAAADI. The CDR3 DNA follows: TGCGCCAGCAGTGAGTTGGGGGGCACTGAAGCTTTCTTT. Translating gives CASSELGGTEAFF.

V and J are TRBV19 and TRBJ2-3, with D tentatively TRBD1 (6 bases). Germline loops: CDR1 LNHDA, CDR2 SQIVND (reference sequence). V lost 5 bases and J lost 3, with 6 bases in between. The CDR3 totals 12 residues. CDR3: CASSGQTDTQYF. The CDR3, as DNA: TGTGCCAGTAGTGGACAGACAGATACGCAGTATTTT.

The rearrangement uses TRBV7-2 and TRBJ2-1; TRBD2 matches at 8 bases. V lost 5 bases and J lost 0; bases outside the gene matches: 6. This CDR3 is 16 amino acids long. Per the germline V gene, CDR1 is SGHTA and CDR2 is FQGNSA. For the CDR3, the DNA is TGTGCCAGCAGCCCAACTAGCGGTAGCTCCTACAATGAGCAGTTCTTC. This sequence encodes CASSPTSGSSYNEQFF.

This clone was counted between two and nine times. The chain combines TRBV28 with TRBJ1-1, with unresolved D. Germline CDR1 reads MDHEN; CDR2 reads SYDVKM. This CDR3 region has 13 residues. The V gene lost 2 bases and the J gene lost 5 bases, with 9 bases spanning the gap. CDR3 sequence: CASSLTVSTEAFF. The CDR3 bases are TGTGCCAGCAGTTTAACGGTCTCAACTGAAGCTTTCTTT.

This clone was detected a few times. V and J are TRBV6-1 and TRBJ2-7, with TRBD1 identical over 9 bases. This CDR3 contains 15 residues. Per germline, CDR1 MNHNS and CDR2 SASEGT. Losses at the gene ends were 0 bases for V and 5 bases for J; bases not matched to a gene: 5. The CDR3 reads CASSEAGTGHHEQYF. The CDR3 nucleotides are TGTGCCAGCAGTGAAGCGGGGACAGGGCACCACGAGCAGTACTTC.

The gene calls are TRBV21-1 and TRBJ1-6. TRBV21-1 is listed as a pseudogene. This CDR3 contains 15 residues. The CDR3 sequence is CASSKVWGDNSPLHF. In nucleotides, the CDR3 is TGTGCCAGCAGCAAAGTGTGGGGAGATAATTCACCCCTCCACTTT.